A single sample is the source of the 5 T cell receptor beta chains below, sequenced in a study of CD4+ T cells in melanoma. The protocol was immunoSEQ multiplex PCR, while the TCRdb copy is restricted to in-frame clones and leaves out a portion. The table includes approximately 110,000 clones, 80% to 95% detected once. Sequencing input: peripheral blood. These receptors all come from a human donor with melanoma.

The chain employs TRBV5-4 and TRBJ2-2; a possible D gene is TRBD2 (5 bases). In germline, CDR1 is SGHNT, CDR2 YYREEE (reference sequence). Trimming left V 1 base short and J 3 bases short, with 10 bases between. This CDR3 is built from 15 residues. Here the CDR3 DNA reads TGTGCCAGCAGCTTGTTCAGTAGCGACACCGGGGAGCTGTTTTTT. It codes for CASSLFSSDTGELFF. The variable domain in full, with the rest retrieved from reference TRBV5-4 and TRBJ2-2, is ETGVTQSPTHLIKTRGQQVTLRCSSQSGHNTVSWYQQALGQGPQFIFQYYREEENGRGNFPPRFSGLQFPNYSSELNVNALELDDSALYLCASSLFSSDTGELFFGEGSRLTVL.

This clone has just one count. The chain links TRBV5-8 to TRBJ2-7; D ambiguous. CDR1 and CDR2 (germline): SGHTS, YDEGEE. The CDR3 has 15 amino acids. Trimming shortened V by 3 bases and J by 3 bases, and 16 bases separated the two germline ends. The CDR3 protein is CASSSLLGPGYEQYF. CDR3 nucleotide sequence: TGTGCCAGCAGCTCCCTCCTAGGGCCCGGCTACGAGCAGTACTTC.

The CDR3 sequence is CASSLGQAVYGYTF. CDR3 DNA: TGCGCCAGCAGCCTTGGACAGGCGGTCTATGGCTACACCTTC. The V gene is TRBV5-1, the J gene TRBJ1-2; TRBD1 matches 7 bases. The CDR3 spans 14 residues. Germline-derived CDR1 and CDR2 are SGHRS and YFSETQ. V was clipped by 4 bases and J by 4 bases; unmatched bases: 7.

The genes are TRBV5-4 and TRBJ2-5; D might be TRBD2 (6 bases). Germline V gene lookup returns CDR1 SGHNT and CDR2 YYREEE (reference sequence). The CDR3 loop spans 14 amino acids. Trimming removed 2 bases at V and 2 bases at J, with 10 bases between. CDR3 DNA sequence: TGTGCCAGCAGCTTTTTCCGGGGGCAAGAGACCCAGTACTTC. Its protein product is CASSFFRGQETQYF.

The rearrangement joins TRBV19 to TRBJ1-5; D gene uncertain. The V end was cut by 1 base, the J end by 0 bases, with 7 bases between. The CDR3 has 15 amino acids. The V gene's germline CDR1 is LNHDA and CDR2 SQIVND (reference sequence). The CDR3 spells CASSIGQISNQPQHF. The CDR3 coding sequence is TGTGCCAGTAGTATAGGGCAGATTAGCAATCAGCCCCAGCATTTT.